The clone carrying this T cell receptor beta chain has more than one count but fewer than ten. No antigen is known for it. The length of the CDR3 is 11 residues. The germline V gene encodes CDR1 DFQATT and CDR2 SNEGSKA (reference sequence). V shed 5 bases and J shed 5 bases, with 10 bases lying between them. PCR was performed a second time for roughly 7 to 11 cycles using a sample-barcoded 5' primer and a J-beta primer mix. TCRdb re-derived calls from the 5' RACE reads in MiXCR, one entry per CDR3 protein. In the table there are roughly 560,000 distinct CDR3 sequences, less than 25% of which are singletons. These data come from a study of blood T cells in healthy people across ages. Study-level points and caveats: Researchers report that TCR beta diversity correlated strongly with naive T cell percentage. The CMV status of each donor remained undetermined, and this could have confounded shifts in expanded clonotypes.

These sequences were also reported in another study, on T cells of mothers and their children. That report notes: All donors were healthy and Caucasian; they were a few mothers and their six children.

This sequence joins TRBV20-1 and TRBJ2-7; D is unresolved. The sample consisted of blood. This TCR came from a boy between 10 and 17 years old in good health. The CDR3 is CSAFHAHEQYF. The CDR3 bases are TGCAGTGCTTTCCACGCACACGAGCAGTACTTC.